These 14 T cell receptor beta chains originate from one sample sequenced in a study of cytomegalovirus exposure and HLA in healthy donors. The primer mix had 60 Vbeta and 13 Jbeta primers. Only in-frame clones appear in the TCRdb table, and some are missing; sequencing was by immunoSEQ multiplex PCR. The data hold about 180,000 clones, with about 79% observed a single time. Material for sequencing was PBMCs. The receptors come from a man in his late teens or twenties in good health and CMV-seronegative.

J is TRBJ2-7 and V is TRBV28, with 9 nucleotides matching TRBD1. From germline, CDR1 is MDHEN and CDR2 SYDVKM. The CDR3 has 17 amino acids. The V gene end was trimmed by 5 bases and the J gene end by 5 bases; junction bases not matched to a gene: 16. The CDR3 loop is CASSQYPGQGGMDEQYF. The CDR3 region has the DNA TGTGCCAGCAGTCAATACCCGGGACAGGGTGGGATGGACGAGCAGTACTTC.

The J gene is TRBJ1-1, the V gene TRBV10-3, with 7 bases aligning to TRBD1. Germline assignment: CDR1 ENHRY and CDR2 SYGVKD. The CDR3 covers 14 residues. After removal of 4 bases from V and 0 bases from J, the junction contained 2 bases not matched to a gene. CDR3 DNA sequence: TGTGCCATCAGTGGGACAGGTTTGAACACTGAAGCTTTCTTT. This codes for CAISGTGLNTEAFF.

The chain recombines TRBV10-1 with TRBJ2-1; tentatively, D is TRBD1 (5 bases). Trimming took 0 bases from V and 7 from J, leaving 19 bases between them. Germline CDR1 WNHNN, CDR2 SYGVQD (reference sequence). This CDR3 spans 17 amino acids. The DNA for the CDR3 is TGCGCCAGCAGTGAGTCCTTACGACAGCTCCCTCGGAATGAGCAGTTCTTC. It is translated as CASSESLRQLPRNEQFF.

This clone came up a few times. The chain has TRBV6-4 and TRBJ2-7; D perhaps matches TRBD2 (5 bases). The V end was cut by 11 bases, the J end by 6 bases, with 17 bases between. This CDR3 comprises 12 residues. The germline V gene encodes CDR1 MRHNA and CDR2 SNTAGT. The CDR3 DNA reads TGTGCCGGAATAGCGTTGATGGGCGAGCAGTACTTC. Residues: CAGIALMGEQYF.

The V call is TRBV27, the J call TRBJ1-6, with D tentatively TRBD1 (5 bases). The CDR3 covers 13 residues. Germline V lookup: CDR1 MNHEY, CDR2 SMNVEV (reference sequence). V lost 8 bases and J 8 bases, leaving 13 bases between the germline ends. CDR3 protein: CASSSGDYSPLHF. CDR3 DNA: TGTGCCAGCTCCTCCGGGGACTATTCACCCCTCCACTTT.

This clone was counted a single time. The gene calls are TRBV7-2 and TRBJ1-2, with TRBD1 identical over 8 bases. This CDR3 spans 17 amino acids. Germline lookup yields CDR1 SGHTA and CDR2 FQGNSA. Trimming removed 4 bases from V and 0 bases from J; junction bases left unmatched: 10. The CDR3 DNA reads TGTGCCAGCAGCTCCCAGGGGGCGCTTACAGCTAACTATGGCTACACCTTC. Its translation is CASSSQGALTANYGYTF.

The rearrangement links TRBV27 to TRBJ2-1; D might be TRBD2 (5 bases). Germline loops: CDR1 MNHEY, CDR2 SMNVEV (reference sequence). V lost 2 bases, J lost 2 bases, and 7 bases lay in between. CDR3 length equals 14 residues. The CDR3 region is CASSLRGTYNEQFF. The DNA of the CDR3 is TGTGCCAGCAGTTTACGAGGGACCTACAATGAGCAGTTCTTC.

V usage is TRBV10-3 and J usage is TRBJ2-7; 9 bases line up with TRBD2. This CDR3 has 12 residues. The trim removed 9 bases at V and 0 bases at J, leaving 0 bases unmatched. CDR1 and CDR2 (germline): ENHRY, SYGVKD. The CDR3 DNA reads TGTGCCATTAGCGGGGGCTCCTACGAGCAGTACTTC. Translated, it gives CAISGGSYEQYF.

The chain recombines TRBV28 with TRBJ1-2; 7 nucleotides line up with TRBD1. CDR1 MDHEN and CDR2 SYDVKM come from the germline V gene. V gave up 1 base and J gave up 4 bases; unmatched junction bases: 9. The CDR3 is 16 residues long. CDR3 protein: CASSLLNRDRPYGYTF. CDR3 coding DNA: TGTGCCAGCAGTTTATTAAACAGGGACAGACCCTATGGCTACACCTTC.

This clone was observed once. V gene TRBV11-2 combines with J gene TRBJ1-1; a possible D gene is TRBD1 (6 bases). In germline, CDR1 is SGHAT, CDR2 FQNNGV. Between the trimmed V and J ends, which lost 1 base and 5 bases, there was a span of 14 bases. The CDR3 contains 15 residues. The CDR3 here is CASSLGGGGGTEAFF. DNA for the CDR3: TGTGCCAGCAGCTTAGGAGGCGGGGGCGGAACTGAAGCTTTCTTT.

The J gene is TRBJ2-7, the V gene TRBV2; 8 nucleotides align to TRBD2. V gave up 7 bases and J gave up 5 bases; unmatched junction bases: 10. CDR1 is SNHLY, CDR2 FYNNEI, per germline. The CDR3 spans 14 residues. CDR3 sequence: CASTLAGYPHEQYF. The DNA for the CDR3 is TGTGCCAGCACCTTAGCGGGATACCCCCACGAGCAGTACTTC.

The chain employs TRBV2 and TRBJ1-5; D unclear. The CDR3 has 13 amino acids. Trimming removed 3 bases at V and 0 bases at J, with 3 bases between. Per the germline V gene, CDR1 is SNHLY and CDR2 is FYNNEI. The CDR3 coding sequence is TGTGCCAGCAGTGAGTATAGCAATCAGCCCCAGCATTTT. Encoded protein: CASSEYSNQPQHF. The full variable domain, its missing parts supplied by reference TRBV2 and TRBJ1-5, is EPEVTQTPSHQVTQMGQEVILRCVPISNHLYFYWYRQILGQKVEFLVSFYNNEISEKSEIFDDQFSVERPDGSNFTLKIRSTKLEDSAMYFCASSEYSNQPQHFGDGTRLSIL.

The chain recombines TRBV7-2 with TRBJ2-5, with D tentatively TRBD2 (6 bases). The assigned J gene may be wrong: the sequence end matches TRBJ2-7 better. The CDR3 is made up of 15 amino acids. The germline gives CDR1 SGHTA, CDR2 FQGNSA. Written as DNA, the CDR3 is TGTGCCAGCAGTAAAGGAGGCGGGGCCTCCTACGAGCAGTACTTC. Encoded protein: CASSKGGGASYEQYF.

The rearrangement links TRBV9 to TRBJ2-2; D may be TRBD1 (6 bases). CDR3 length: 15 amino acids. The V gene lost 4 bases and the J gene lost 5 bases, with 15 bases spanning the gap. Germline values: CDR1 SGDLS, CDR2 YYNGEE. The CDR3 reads CASSPQGFETGELFF. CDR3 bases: TGTGCCAGCAGCCCCCAGGGGTTCGAAACCGGGGAGCTGTTTTTT.